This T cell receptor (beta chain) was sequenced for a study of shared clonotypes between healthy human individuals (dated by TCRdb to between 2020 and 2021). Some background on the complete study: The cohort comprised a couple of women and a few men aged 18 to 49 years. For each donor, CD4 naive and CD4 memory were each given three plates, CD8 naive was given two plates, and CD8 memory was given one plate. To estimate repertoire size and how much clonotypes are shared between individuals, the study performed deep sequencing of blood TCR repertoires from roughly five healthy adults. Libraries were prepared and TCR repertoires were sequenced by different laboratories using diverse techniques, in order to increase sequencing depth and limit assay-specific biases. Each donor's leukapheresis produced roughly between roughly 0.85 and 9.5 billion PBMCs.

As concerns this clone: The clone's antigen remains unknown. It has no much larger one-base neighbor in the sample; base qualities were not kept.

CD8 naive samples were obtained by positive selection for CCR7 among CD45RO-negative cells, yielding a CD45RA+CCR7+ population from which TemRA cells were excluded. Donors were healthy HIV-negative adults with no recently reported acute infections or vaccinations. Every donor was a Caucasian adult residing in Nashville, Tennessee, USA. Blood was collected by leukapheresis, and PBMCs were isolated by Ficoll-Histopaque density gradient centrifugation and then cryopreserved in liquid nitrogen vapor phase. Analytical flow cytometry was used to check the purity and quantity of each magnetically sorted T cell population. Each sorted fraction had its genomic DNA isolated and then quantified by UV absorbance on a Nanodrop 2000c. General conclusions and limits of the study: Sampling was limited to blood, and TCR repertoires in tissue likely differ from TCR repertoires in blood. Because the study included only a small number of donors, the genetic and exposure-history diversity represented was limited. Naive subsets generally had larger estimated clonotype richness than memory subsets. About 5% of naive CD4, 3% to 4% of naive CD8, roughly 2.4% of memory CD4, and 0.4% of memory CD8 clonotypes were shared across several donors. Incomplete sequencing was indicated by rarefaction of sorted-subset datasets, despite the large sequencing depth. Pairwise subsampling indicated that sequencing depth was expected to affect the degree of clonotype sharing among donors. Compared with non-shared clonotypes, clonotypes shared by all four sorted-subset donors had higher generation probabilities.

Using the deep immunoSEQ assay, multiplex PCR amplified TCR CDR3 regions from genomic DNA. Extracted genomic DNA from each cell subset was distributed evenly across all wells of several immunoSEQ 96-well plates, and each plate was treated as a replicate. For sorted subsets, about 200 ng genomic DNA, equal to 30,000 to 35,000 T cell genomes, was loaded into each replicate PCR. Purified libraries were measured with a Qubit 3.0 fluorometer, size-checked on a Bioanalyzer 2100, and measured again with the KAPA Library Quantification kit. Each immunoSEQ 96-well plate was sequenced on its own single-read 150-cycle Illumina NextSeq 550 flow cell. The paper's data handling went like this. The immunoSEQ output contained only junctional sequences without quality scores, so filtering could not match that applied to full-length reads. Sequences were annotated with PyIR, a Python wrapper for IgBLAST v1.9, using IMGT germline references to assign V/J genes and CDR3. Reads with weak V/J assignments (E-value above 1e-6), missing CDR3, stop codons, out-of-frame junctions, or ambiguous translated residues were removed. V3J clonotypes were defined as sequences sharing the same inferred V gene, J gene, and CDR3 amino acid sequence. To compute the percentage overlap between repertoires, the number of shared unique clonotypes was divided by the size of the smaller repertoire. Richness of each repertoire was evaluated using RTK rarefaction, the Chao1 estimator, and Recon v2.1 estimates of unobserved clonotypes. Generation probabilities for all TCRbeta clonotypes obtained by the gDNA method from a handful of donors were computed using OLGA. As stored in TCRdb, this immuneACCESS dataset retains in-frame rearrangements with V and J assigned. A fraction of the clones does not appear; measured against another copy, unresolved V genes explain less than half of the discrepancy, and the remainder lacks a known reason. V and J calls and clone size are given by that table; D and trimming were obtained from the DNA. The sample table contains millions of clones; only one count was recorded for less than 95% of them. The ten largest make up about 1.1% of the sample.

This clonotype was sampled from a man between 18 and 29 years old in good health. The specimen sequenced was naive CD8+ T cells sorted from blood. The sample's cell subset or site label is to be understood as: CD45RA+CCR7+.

The CDR3 in this case is CASSGQGPNEKLFF. In nucleotide form, the sequence is TGTGCCAGCAGCGGACAGGGTCCGAATGAAAAACTGTTTTTT. The chain is encoded by TRBV9 joined to TRBJ1-4; a stretch of 7 junction bases matches TRBD1. V loses 3 bases at its end and J loses 5 bases; junction bases beyond the gene matches: 4. Counted from cysteine to phenylalanine, this CDR3 has 14 amino acids. Only the CDR3 DNA stays, 42 bases, in frame from base 1. For CDR1 and CDR2, the germline V gene lists SGDLS and YYNGEE.